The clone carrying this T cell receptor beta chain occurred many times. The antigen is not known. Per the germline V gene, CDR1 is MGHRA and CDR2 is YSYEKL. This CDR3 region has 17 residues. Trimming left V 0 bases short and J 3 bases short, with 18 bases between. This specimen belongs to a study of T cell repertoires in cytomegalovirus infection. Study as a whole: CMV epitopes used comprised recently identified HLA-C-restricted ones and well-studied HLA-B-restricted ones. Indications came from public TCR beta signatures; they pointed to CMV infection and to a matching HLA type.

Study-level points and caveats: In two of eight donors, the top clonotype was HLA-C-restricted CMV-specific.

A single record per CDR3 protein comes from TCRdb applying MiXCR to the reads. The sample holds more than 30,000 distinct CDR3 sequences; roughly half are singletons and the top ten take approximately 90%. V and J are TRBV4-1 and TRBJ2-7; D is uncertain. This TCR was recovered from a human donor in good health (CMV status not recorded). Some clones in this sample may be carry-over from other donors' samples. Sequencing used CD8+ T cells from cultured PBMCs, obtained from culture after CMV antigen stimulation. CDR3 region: CASSQDTGPFLYYEQYF. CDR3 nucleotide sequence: TGCGCCAGCAGCCAAGATACGGGCCCATTTCTATACTACGAGCAGTACTTC.